The present TCR beta chain was sequenced within a study of blood T cell repertoires in COVID-19. At the level of the study: Samples of COVID-19 (acute and convalescent) were obtained from the United States, Italy and Spain. In each case, the material was cDNA or gDNA derived from T cells, B-cell-depleted T cells, or PBMCs.

The CDR3 spans 14 residues. CDR1 and CDR2 from the germline V gene are LNHDA and SQIVND (reference sequence). Trimming removed 5 bases from V and 0 bases from J, with 7 bases in between. The protocol was immunoSEQ multiplex PCR, while the TCRdb copy is restricted to in-frame clones and leaves out a portion. The sample shows about 170,000 clones, 92% of them seen only once. The rearrangement links TRBV19 to TRBJ2-2; TRBD1 is a possible D gene (6 bases). This clonotype originated in a man younger than 45 with COVID-19, enrolled during active disease. Material for sequencing was peripheral blood. The CDR3 protein is CASSDRTNTGELFF. In DNA form, the CDR3 reads TGTGCCAGTAGTGACAGGACGAACACCGGGGAGCTGTTTTTT.